Detailed here is one T cell receptor (beta chain). The antigen is unknown. This sample was taken from a study of blood T cells in healthy people across ages. Next came a second PCR, run for 7 to 11 cycles, which used a sample-barcoded 5' primer along with a J-beta primer mix. From the 5' RACE reads, TCRdb called clonotypes with MiXCR, one entry per CDR3 protein. The table includes approximately 2,000,000 distinct CDR3 sequences, roughly two fifths detected once. General observations from the study: The long-lived group displayed more naive CD4+ cells, plus higher diversity, than the aged donors did. Donor CMV status was unknown, possibly confounding expanded clonotype changes.

The CDR3 sequence is 17 residues long. V was pared by 1 base and J by 0 bases, with 16 bases between. Germline V CDR1 and CDR2: SGHTA, FQGNSA. The sequenced sample consisted of blood. The sequence came from a human donor in good health. This sequence joins TRBV7-2 and TRBJ2-7; TRBD1 might be the D (5 bases). The CDR3 sequence is CASSLVPGHLSSYEQYF. The CDR3 nucleotides read TGTGCCAGCAGCTTAGTTCCCGGACATCTTTCCTCCTACGAGCAGTACTTC.